This TCR beta chain was observed in a study of cytomegalovirus exposure and HLA in healthy donors. As to this clone: Its antigen is currently unknown.

Study-level findings and limits: Cytomegalovirus status was reportedly diagnosed by the classifier with high sensitivity and specificity. The authors enumerated under 200 TCR beta chains as linked to cytomegalovirus.

From germline, CDR1 is SGHTA and CDR2 FQGNSA. V lost 0 bases to trimming and J lost 9 bases, with 15 bases between them. The CDR3 runs to 15 residues. The protocol was immunoSEQ multiplex PCR, while the TCRdb copy is restricted to in-frame clones and leaves out a portion. The sample lists roughly 150,000 clones; about 96% were seen once. Sequenced sample: PBMCs. The TCR comes from a woman aged 18-30 years in good health and CMV-seronegative. V usage is TRBV7-2 and J usage is TRBJ2-1, with a tentative D call TRBD2 (5 bases). CDR3 in DNA: TGTGCCAGCAGCTTAGCATCAACTAGTTCAGGTGAGCAGTTCTTC. Translated: CASSLASTSSGEQFF.